This T cell receptor (beta chain) stems from a study of T cells in Graves' hyperthyroidism and ophthalmopathy. This clonotype was recorded at least ten times. CDR3 length equals 16 residues. The germline CDR1 and CDR2 sequences are SGHNT and YYREEE (reference sequence). V was trimmed by 4 bases and J by 2 bases, leaving 16 bases between them. RNA transcripts served as the template for amplifying TCR beta CDR3 regions. When the TCR CDR3 underwent first-round RT-PCR, the HTBI primer set was used. TCRdb analysed the multiplex PCR reads with MiXCR anew, one entry per CDR3 protein. The data show a few hundred thousand distinct CDR3 sequences, 15% to 17% seen once. Diagnostic assessment was based on clinical symptoms, serum thyroxine and TRAb, thyroid ultrasound and orbital computed tomography.

The J gene is TRBJ2-1, the V gene TRBV5-4; D possibly corresponds to TRBD2 (6 bases). The clonotype comes from a woman aged 18-29 years with Graves' hyperthyroidism that later progressed to Graves' ophthalmopathy. Sequenced material: blood. The CDR3 DNA reads as TGTGCCAGCAGCGGTGGGGGGACTTCTCCCTACAATGAGCAGTTCTTC. Its translation is CASSGGGTSPYNEQFF. The full variable domain, completed using reference TRBV5-4 and TRBJ2-1, is ETGVTQSPTHLIKTRGQQVTLRCSSQSGHNTVSWYQQALGQGPQFIFQYYREEENGRGNFPPRFSGLQFPNYSSELNVNALELDDSALYLCASSGGGTSPYNEQFFGPGTRLTVL.